Below, one TCR beta chain is given with its context. Its matching antigen is unknown. This entry is derived from a study of cytomegalovirus exposure and HLA in healthy donors. The study, taken as a whole, reports: Using the classifier, cytomegalovirus status was reportedly diagnosed with high specificity and sensitivity. HLA allele associations emerged for about 18,000 TCR beta sequences in a later analysis, at 0.05 false discovery rate. Earlier analysis looked at TCR beta V segments, and most were productive about 87% or about 30% of the time.

Among the donors, all were healthy bone marrow donors. The PCR used 60 Vbeta and 13 Jbeta primers. The assay was immunoSEQ multiplex PCR, and TCRdb's table has in-frame clones only and misses some. Found here are under 200,000 clones, 79% of them singletons; the top ten hold 2.1%. The V end lost 5 bases, the J end lost 5 bases, and 9 bases lay between the germline ends. There are 12 residues in the CDR3. Germline V CDR1 and CDR2: LNHNV, YYDKDF (reference sequence). The sequenced sample consisted of PBMCs. The TCR sequence derives from a man aged 35-49 years in good health and CMV-seronegative. V is TRBV15 and J is TRBJ2-5; D is unclear. CDR3 residues: CATSYGRETQYF. For the CDR3, the DNA is TGTGCCACCAGCTACGGTCGGGAGACCCAGTACTTC.